The rows below give T cell receptor beta chains drawn from one sample of a study of blood T cell repertoires in COVID-19. This table comes from immunoSEQ multiplex PCR, and its TCRdb copy is limited to in-frame clones, with some not included. The sample has about 240,000 clones, about 90% seen once. The sequencing input was peripheral blood. Receptors originate from a man aged 55 to 70 who had recovered from COVID-19. Each CDR3 is given with its conserved first and last residue. D genes are given only for firm matches. Part of the rows lack a size; the others show once, few, many or a class for expanded clones.

V gene: TRBV10-1
J gene: TRBJ2-1
clone size: -
D gene: -
CDR3 protein: CASSESIGANNEQFF
CDR3 DNA: TGCGCCAGCAGTGAGTCGATTGGGGCGAACAATGAGCAGTTCTTC

V gene: TRBV18
J gene: TRBJ1-2
clone size: -
D gene: -
CDR3 protein: CASSPQGLEYGYTF
CDR3 DNA: TGTGCCAGCTCACCGCAGGGGCTAGAGTATGGCTACACCTTC

V gene: TRBV5-8
J gene: TRBJ2-4
clone size: -
D gene: TRBD1
CDR3 protein: CASTHRGHRNIQYF
CDR3 DNA: TGTGCCAGCACCCACAGGGGGCATCGAAACATTCAGTACTTC

V gene: TRBV4-1
J gene: TRBJ1-3
clone size: -
D gene: -
CDR3 protein: CASSQVFPENTIYF
CDR3 DNA: TGCGCCAGCAGCCAAGTCTTTCCAGAAAACACCATATATTTT

V gene: TRBV6-5
J gene: TRBJ1-2
clone size: many
D gene: -
CDR3 protein: CASQKTGDYGYTF
CDR3 DNA: TGTGCCAGCCAAAAAACCGGGGACTATGGCTACACCTTC

V gene: TRBV6-6
J gene: TRBJ2-1
clone size: -
D gene: -
CDR3 protein: CATRGEVNEQFF
CDR3 DNA: TGTGCCACCAGGGGGGAGGTCAATGAGCAGTTCTTC

V gene: TRBV5-1
J gene: TRBJ1-1
clone size: -
D gene: -
CDR3 protein: CASSLAGENTEAFF
CDR3 DNA: TGCGCCAGCAGCTTGGCCGGGGAGAACACTGAAGCTTTCTTT

V gene: TRBV5-4
J gene: TRBJ2-1
clone size: -
D gene: TRBD1
CDR3 protein: CASSLGGQANNEQFF
CDR3 DNA: TGTGCCAGCAGCTTGGGGGGACAGGCTAACAATGAGCAGTTCTTC

V gene: TRBV11-2
J gene: TRBJ2-1
clone size: -
D gene: TRBD2
CDR3 protein: CASSLGLTSYNEQFF
CDR3 DNA: TGTGCCAGCAGTTTGGGACTAACCTCCTACAATGAGCAGTTCTTC

V gene: TRBV27
J gene: TRBJ2-1
clone size: -
D gene: TRBD2
CDR3 protein: CASSLTSGVHNEQFF
CDR3 DNA: TGTGCCAGCAGTTTGACTAGCGGGGTTCACAATGAGCAGTTCTTC

V gene: TRBV7-8
J gene: TRBJ2-1
clone size: once
D gene: TRBD2
CDR3 protein: CAGGLAGTNNEQFF
CDR3 DNA: TGTGCCGGGGGACTAGCGGGCACCAACAATGAGCAGTTCTTC

V gene: TRBV11-2
J gene: TRBJ1-1
clone size: once
D gene: TRBD1
CDR3 protein: CASSPQGAGNTEAFF
CDR3 DNA: TGTGCCAGCAGCCCGCAGGGGGCGGGGAACACTGAAGCTTTCTTT

V gene: TRBV5-1
J gene: TRBJ1-6
clone size: -
D gene: TRBD1
CDR3 protein: CASSYGTGSSYNSPLHF
CDR3 DNA: TGCGCCAGCAGCTACGGGACAGGAAGCTCCTATAATTCACCCCTCCACTTT

V gene: TRBV29-1
J gene: TRBJ1-1
clone size: -
D gene: -
CDR3 protein: CSVEFRARTEAFF
CDR3 DNA: TGCAGCGTTGAATTCAGGGCGAGGACTGAAGCTTTCTTT

V gene: TRBV11-3
J gene: TRBJ2-5
clone size: -
D gene: TRBD1
CDR3 protein: CASSLRTGRSETQYF
CDR3 DNA: TGTGCCAGCAGCCTTCGGACAGGGAGAAGTGAGACCCAGTACTTC

V gene: TRBV10-3
J gene: TRBJ2-1
clone size: -
D gene: -
CDR3 protein: CAISESSSHFTRGAPNEQFF
CDR3 DNA: TGTGCCATCAGTGAGTCAAGCTCCCACTTTACCCGGGGAGCCCCCAATGAGCAGTTCTTC

V gene: TRBV18
J gene: TRBJ2-7
clone size: -
D gene: TRBD2
CDR3 protein: CASSLASGALYEQYF
CDR3 DNA: TGTGCCAGCTCACTCGCTAGCGGGGCCCTCTACGAGCAGTACTTC

V gene: TRBV24-1
J gene: TRBJ2-2
clone size: -
D gene: -
CDR3 protein: CATNPGTQNTGELFF
CDR3 DNA: TGTGCCACCAATCCCGGGACACAGAACACCGGGGAGCTGTTTTTT

V gene: TRBV7-8
J gene: TRBJ2-7
clone size: -
D gene: TRBD2
CDR3 protein: CASSLALASGGGEQYF
CDR3 DNA: TGTGCCAGCAGCTTAGCGCTCGCTAGCGGGGGGGGCGAGCAGTACTTC

V gene: TRBV6-6
J gene: TRBJ1-6
clone size: -
D gene: -
CDR3 protein: CASSYVAGAEGSPLHF
CDR3 DNA: TGTGCCAGCAGTTACGTCGCGGGGGCGGAAGGTTCACCCCTCCACTTT

V gene: TRBV7-8
J gene: TRBJ1-6
clone size: -
D gene: -
CDR3 protein: CASRQTGQYNSPLHF
CDR3 DNA: TGTGCCAGCAGACAAACAGGACAGTATAATTCACCCCTCCACTTT

V gene: TRBV10-1
J gene: TRBJ2-5
clone size: -
D gene: TRBD2
CDR3 protein: CASSPGLTWGAQYF
CDR3 DNA: TGCGCCAGCAGTCCGGGACTAACCTGGGGGGCCCAGTACTTC

V gene: TRBV7-9
J gene: TRBJ2-4
clone size: -
D gene: -
CDR3 protein: CASRGEAKNIQYF
CDR3 DNA: TGTGCCAGCAGAGGGGAAGCCAAAAACATTCAGTACTTC

V gene: TRBV2
J gene: TRBJ1-5
clone size: few
D gene: -
CDR3 protein: CASSTDLQPQHF
CDR3 DNA: TGTGCCAGCAGTACTGACTTGCAGCCCCAGCATTTT

V gene: TRBV28
J gene: TRBJ2-5
clone size: -
D gene: TRBD2
CDR3 protein: CASSLPSGGRETQYF
CDR3 DNA: TGTGCCAGCAGTTTGCCTAGCGGGGGGCGAGAGACCCAGTACTTC

V gene: TRBV12-3/TRBV12-4
J gene: TRBJ1-2
clone size: -
D gene: -
CDR3 protein: CASRAGTMGYTF
CDR3 DNA: TGTGCCAGCAGGGCTGGGACTATGGGCTACACCTTC

V gene: TRBV5-4
J gene: TRBJ2-2
clone size: once
D gene: TRBD1
CDR3 protein: CASSLVRTGNTGELFF
CDR3 DNA: TGTGCCAGCAGCTTAGTAAGGACAGGTAACACCGGGGAGCTGTTTTTT

V gene: TRBV10-2
J gene: TRBJ2-2
clone size: -
D gene: -
CDR3 protein: CASRLQTNTGELFF
CDR3 DNA: TGCGCCAGCAGGTTGCAGACGAACACCGGGGAGCTGTTTTTT

V gene: TRBV9
J gene: TRBJ2-1
clone size: -
D gene: -
CDR3 protein: CASSEAGDPINEQFF
CDR3 DNA: TGTGCCAGCAGCGAGGCCGGGGATCCTATCAATGAGCAGTTCTTC